This T cell receptor (beta chain) was recovered during a study of T cell repertoires in cytomegalovirus infection. This clonotype was recorded a few times. Its antigen is not known. The CDR3 extends over 12 amino acids. V lost 2 bases to trimming and J lost 10 bases, with 8 bases between them. Each CDR3 protein gets one entry after TCRdb re-called the reads with MiXCR. This table holds about 700,000 distinct CDR3 sequences, around 30% found once. The genes are TRBV12-3 or TRBV12-4 and TRBJ1-4; no reliable D call. The source material was cultured PBMCs, sampled from culture after CMV antigen stimulation. This receptor was taken from a human donor in good health (CMV status not recorded). Some clones in this sample may be carry-over from other donors' samples. CDR3 sequence: CASSLRDRKLFF. In nucleotides, the CDR3 is TGTGCCAGCAGTTTACGCGACCGAAAACTGTTTTTT.